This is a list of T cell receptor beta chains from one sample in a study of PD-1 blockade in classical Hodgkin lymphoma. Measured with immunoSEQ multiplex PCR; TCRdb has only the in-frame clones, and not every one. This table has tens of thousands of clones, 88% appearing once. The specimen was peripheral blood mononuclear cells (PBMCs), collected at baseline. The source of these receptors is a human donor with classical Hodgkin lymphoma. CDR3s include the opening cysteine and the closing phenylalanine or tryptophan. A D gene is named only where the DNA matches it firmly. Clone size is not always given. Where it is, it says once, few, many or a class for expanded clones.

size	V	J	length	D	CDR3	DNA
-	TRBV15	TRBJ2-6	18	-	CATSRDLGPFSGANVLTF	TGTGCCACCAGCAGAGATCTGGGACCTTTCTCTGGGGCCAACGTCCTGACTTTC
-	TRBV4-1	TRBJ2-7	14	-	CASSQDQGGYEQYF	TGCGCCAGCAGCCAAGATCAGGGGGGCTACGAGCAGTACTTC
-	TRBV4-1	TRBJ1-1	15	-	CASSQTGVVNTEAFF	TGCGCCAGCAGCCAAACCGGAGTGGTGAACACTGAAGCTTTCTTT
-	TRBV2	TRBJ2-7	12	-	CASSDPEREPYF	TGTGCCAGCAGTGATCCCGAAAGGGAACCGTACTTC
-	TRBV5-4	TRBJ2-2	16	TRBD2	CASSQGLAGATGELFF	TGTGCCAGCAGCCAGGGACTAGCGGGAGCGACCGGGGAGCTGTTTTTT
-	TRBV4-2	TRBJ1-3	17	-	CASSVQGRGSSGNTIYF	TGTGCCAGCAGCGTCCAGGGCCGGGGGAGCTCTGGAAACACCATATATTTT
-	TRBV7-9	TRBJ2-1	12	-	CASRRGNNEQFF	TGTGCCAGCAGGCGGGGAAACAATGAGCAGTTCTTC
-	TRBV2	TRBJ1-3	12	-	CASSEAGGTIYF	TGTGCCAGCAGTGAAGCGGGTGGCACCATATATTTT
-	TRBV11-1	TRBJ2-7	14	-	CASSKRPGSYEQYF	TGTGCCAGCAGTAAGCGGCCGGGCTCCTACGAGCAGTACTTC
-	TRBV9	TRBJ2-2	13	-	CASSGGVGGELFF	TGTGCCAGCAGCGGGGGTGTGGGCGGGGAGCTGTTTTTT
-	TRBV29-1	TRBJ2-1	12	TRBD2	CSVREGYNEQFF	TGCAGCGTACGGGAGGGTTACAATGAGCAGTTCTTC
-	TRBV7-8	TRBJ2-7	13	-	CASSLGPIYEQYF	TGTGCCAGCAGCTTAGGGCCGATCTACGAGCAGTACTTC
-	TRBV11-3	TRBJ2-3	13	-	CASSGGGTDTQYF	TGTGCCAGCAGCGGTGGGGGCACAGATACGCAGTATTTT
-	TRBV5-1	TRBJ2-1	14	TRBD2	CASSDSGRAYEQFF	TGCGCCAGCAGCGATAGCGGGAGGGCCTATGAGCAGTTCTTC
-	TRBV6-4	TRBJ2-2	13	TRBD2	CASSSGNTGELFF	TGTGCCAGCTCTAGCGGGAACACCGGGGAGCTGTTTTTT
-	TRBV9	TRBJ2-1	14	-	CASSVGRVPTEQFF	TGTGCCAGCAGCGTAGGCAGGGTCCCCACTGAGCAGTTCTTC
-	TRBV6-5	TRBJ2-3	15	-	CASSYSVGWTDTQYF	TGTGCCAGCAGTTACTCAGTCGGATGGACAGATACGCAGTATTTT
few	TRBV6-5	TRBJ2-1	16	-	CASSYSSLPLYNEQFF	TGTGCCAGCAGTTACTCGAGCCTACCACTTTACAATGAGCAGTTCTTC
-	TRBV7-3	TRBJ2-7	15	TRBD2	CASSPLAGGPYEQYF	TGTGCCAGCAGCCCCCTAGCGGGAGGGCCATACGAGCAGTACTTC
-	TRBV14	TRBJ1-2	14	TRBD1	CASSQGTGIWGYTF	TGTGCCAGCAGCCAAGGGACAGGGATTTGGGGCTACACCTTC
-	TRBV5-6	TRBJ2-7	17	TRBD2	CASSHSSRAGGHDEQYF	TGTGCCAGCAGCCATTCCTCGAGGGCGGGGGGGCATGACGAGCAGTACTTC
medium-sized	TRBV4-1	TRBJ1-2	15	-	CASSQDLGRAYGYTF	TGCGCCAGCAGCCAAGATCTAGGCAGGGCATATGGCTACACCTTC
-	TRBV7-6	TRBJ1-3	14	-	CASSPVLSGNTIYF	TGTGCCAGCAGCCCAGTGTTGTCTGGAAACACCATATATTTT
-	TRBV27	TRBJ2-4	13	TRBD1	CASSSRDRVLQYF	TGTGCCAGCAGTTCTCGGGACAGGGTGCTTCAGTACTTC
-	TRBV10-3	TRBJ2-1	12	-	CAISEGDDEQFF	TGTGCCATCAGTGAGGGGGACGATGAGCAGTTCTTC
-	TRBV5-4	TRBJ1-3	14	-	CASSLGPDGNTIYF	TGTGCCAGCAGCTTGGGGCCTGATGGAAACACCATATATTTT
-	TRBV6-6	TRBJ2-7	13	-	CASSGGSGNEQYF	TGTGCCAGCAGTGGAGGGTCTGGGAACGAGCAGTACTTC
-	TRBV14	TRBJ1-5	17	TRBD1	CASSCRGDRVLDQPQHF	TGTGCCAGCAGCTGTCGGGGGGACAGGGTCTTGGATCAGCCCCAGCATTTT
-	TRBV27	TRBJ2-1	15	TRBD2	CASSPLAGVYNEQFF	TGTGCCAGCAGTCCCCTAGCGGGAGTCTACAATGAGCAGTTCTTC
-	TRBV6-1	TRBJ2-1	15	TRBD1	CASSEAPGQYNEQFF	TGTGCCAGCAGTGAAGCCCCGGGACAGTACAATGAGCAGTTCTTC
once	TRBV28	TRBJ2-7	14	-	CASSRIVTRFEQYF	TGTGCCAGCAGTCGAATTGTTACTCGGTTCGAGCAGTACTTC
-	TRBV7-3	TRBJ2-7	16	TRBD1	CASSLTPGQGRYEQYF	TGTGCCAGCAGCTTAACACCGGGACAGGGACGATACGAGCAGTACTTC
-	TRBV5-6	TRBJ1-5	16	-	CASSIGDGGINQPQHF	TGTGCCAGCAGCATCGGGGATGGGGGGATCAATCAGCCCCAGCATTTT
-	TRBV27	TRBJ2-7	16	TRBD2	CASSLSRGSGRGEQYF	TGTGCCAGCAGTTTATCGAGGGGAAGCGGGAGAGGGGAGCAGTACTTC
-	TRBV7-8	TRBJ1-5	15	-	CASSLGSGGNQPQHF	TGTGCCAGCAGCTTAGGATCAGGGGGCAATCAGCCCCAGCATTTT
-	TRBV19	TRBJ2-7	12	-	CASSMTGYEQYF	TGTGCCAGTAGTATGACAGGCTACGAGCAGTACTTC
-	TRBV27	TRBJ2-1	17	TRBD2	CASSPLGTGGPINEQFF	TGTGCCAGCAGTCCCTTGGGGACGGGAGGGCCAATCAATGAGCAGTTCTTC
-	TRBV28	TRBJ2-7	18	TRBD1	CASSLSLLPTGLSYEQYF	TGTGCCAGCAGTTTATCCCTTTTACCGACAGGGTTATCCTACGAGCAGTACTTC
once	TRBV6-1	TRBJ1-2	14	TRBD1	CASTPGDSPVRYTF	TGTGCCAGCACCCCGGGGGACAGCCCCGTGCGCTACACCTTC